The next 27 T cell receptor beta chains were all read from a single sample in a study of blood T cell repertoires in COVID-19. Profiling relied on immunoSEQ multiplex PCR, and the TCRdb table lists in-frame clones only, not all of them. Here the sample spans 130,000 or so clones, approximately 85% being singletons. Specimen: peripheral blood. The receptors here all came from a human donor in a cohort sampled during active COVID-19.

This rearrangement joins TRBV7-8 to TRBJ1-3; possible D gene TRBD1, 5 bases. This CDR3 is 17 amino acids long. Germline values: CDR1 SGHVS, CDR2 FQNEAQ. V shed 5 bases and J shed 0 bases, with 17 bases lying between them. The CDR3 DNA reads as TGTGCCAGCAGCGCGATCCCAGGGTTTGGCTCTGGAAACACCATATATTTT. Its protein is CASSAIPGFGSGNTIYF.

The chain is built from TRBV5-1 and TRBJ2-3, with 7 bases fitting TRBD2. V gave up 5 bases and J gave up 5 bases; unmatched junction bases: 2. Germline CDR1 reads SGHRS; CDR2 reads YFSETQ. The CDR3 has 12 amino acids. The CDR3: CASRGTIDTQYF. The CDR3 DNA follows: TGCGCCAGCAGAGGGACTATAGATACGCAGTATTTT.

The rearrangement uses TRBV4-3 and TRBJ2-3; D not resolved. This CDR3 has 17 residues. Trimming pared 0 bases from V and 1 base from J, leaving 14 bases between. Germline-derived CDR1 and CDR2 are LGHNA and YSLEER. In DNA, the CDR3 is TGCGCCAGCAGCCAAGATGTAAGAGCCTTGGGCACAGATACGCAGTATTTT. Translated, it gives CASSQDVRALGTDTQYF.

The rearrangement joins TRBV10-3 to TRBJ1-2, with 7 bases lining up with TRBD1. The V and J ends lost 6 bases and 6 bases, in that order; junction bases with no gene match: 10. There are 14 residues in the CDR3. Germline V gives CDR1 ENHRY, CDR2 SYGVKD. The CDR3 nucleotides read TGTGCCATCAGCCTAGAGACAGGGTGGGATGGCTACACCTTC. This gives the protein CAISLETGWDGYTF.

This clone was picked up one time. This sequence joins TRBV15 and TRBJ1-1, with 11 bases identical to TRBD1. Trimming took 3 bases from V and 6 from J; bases not matched to a gene: 3. Germline assignment: CDR1 LNHNV and CDR2 YYDKDF (reference sequence). The length of the CDR3 is 14 residues. CDR3 DNA: TGTGCCACCAGCAGGGACAGGGGGCACGCTGAAGCTTTCTTT. Its translation is CATSRDRGHAEAFF.

The chain joins TRBV6-2 or TRBV6-3 to TRBJ2-1; 9 bases agree with TRBD2. The CDR3 is made up of 16 amino acids. CDR1 is MNHEY, CDR2 SVGEGT, per germline. V was pared by 4 bases and J by 9 bases, with 13 bases of the junction left unmatched. The CDR3 reads CASSSPQGLAGFEQFF. The CDR3 region has the DNA TGTGCCAGCAGTTCCCCCCAGGGTCTAGCGGGGTTTGAGCAGTTCTTC.

This clone was counted between two and nine times. The chain has TRBV11-2 and TRBJ2-3, with D unclear. CDR1 is SGHAT and CDR2 is FQNNGV in the germline V gene. Trimming shortened V by 3 bases and J by 4 bases, and 11 bases separated the two germline ends. The CDR3 covers 14 residues. The CDR3 DNA is TGTGCCAGCAGCTTGTCCAGCGCCGCAGATACGCAGTATTTT. It codes for CASSLSSAADTQYF.

This sequence joins TRBV2 and TRBJ1-2; TRBD1 is a possible D gene (5 bases). Germline V CDR1 and CDR2: SNHLY, FYNNEI. CDR3 size: 13 residues. The ends were cut back, 4 bases at V and 8 bases at J, with 14 bases in the middle. CDR3 sequence: CASSVGGINGYTF. CDR3 in DNA: TGTGCCAGCAGTGTGGGGGGGATCAACGGCTACACCTTC.

CDR3: CASSLEGQGHWLAKNIQYF. The CDR3 DNA is TGTGCCAGCAGCTTAGAGGGACAGGGGCACTGGCTGGCCAAAAACATTCAGTACTTC. This rearrangement joins TRBV2 to TRBJ2-4, with TRBD1 matching 10 bases. V shed 6 bases, J shed 1 base, and the junction held 15 bases outside the gene matches. Per germline, CDR1 SNHLY and CDR2 FYNNEI. The CDR3 runs to 19 residues.

This clone is a singleton in its sample. The chain joins TRBV27 to TRBJ1-1; D ambiguous. Germline CDR1 MNHEY, CDR2 SMNVEV (reference sequence). The CDR3 runs 14 residues. V was cut by 6 bases and J by 4 bases, with 15 bases left in between. CDR3 sequence (DNA): TGTGCCAGCAGCTTACGGGGTGAGGGCACTGAAGCTTTCTTT. Protein: CASSLRGEGTEAFF.

A single count supports this clone. The chain couples TRBV20-1 to TRBJ2-5; 10 nucleotides align to TRBD1. Germline V gene sequence: CDR1 DFQATT, CDR2 SNEGSKA (reference sequence). The CDR3 consists of 15 residues. The ends lost 3 bases at V and 5 bases at J; junction bases unmatched: 9. The CDR3 region has the DNA TGCAGTGCTAGTGCGGACAGGGGGGTTAGGGAGACCCAGTACTTC. As protein: CSASADRGVRETQYF.

The rearrangement links TRBV12-3 or TRBV12-4 to TRBJ2-7; D is unclear. The CDR3 loop spans 13 amino acids. Deletions cut 3 bases from V and 2 bases from J, with 8 bases between. The CDR3: CASSFDSTYEQYV. The DNA for the CDR3 is TGTGCCAGCAGTTTCGACTCGACCTACGAGCAGTACGTC.

This clone was seen just once. The rearrangement joins TRBV24-1 to TRBJ1-5; D might be TRBD1 (6 bases). V lost 2 bases to trimming and J lost 6 bases, with 13 bases between them. The CDR3 loop spans 15 amino acids. CDR1 is KGHDR and CDR2 is SFDVKD in the germline V gene. The CDR3 coding sequence is TGTGCCACCAGTGATTCGACAGGTGGATCTCAGCCCCAGCATTTT. Protein sequence: CATSDSTGGSQPQHF.

This clone was counted a few times. The rearrangement joins TRBV4-3 to TRBJ1-1; D gene uncertain. CDR3 length: 15 amino acids. V lost 0 bases, J lost 4 bases, and 12 bases lay in between. Germline V lookup: CDR1 LGHNA, CDR2 YSLEER. CDR3 in DNA: TGCGCCAGCAGCCAAGACCCCGGGAAGTTCACTGAAGCTTTCTTT. This sequence encodes CASSQDPGKFTEAFF.

On this clone itself: The junction shows a germline mismatch at one end, possibly a read error. The gene calls are TRBV7-9 and TRBJ2-7; TRBD2 might be the D (5 bases). This CDR3 spans 13 amino acids. Germline V CDR1 and CDR2: SEHNR, FQNEAQ (reference sequence). For the CDR3, the DNA is TGTGCCAGCAGCCTCCCAGAAGGGAGACCAGAAGACTTC. Translated: CASSLPEGRPEDF.

This clone came up a few times. The genes are TRBV19 and TRBJ2-5; TRBD2 matches at 8 bases. The V gene's germline CDR1 is LNHDA and CDR2 SQIVND (reference sequence). This CDR3 is 16 amino acids long. V trimming: 1 base; J trimming: 4 bases; junction bases outside the gene matches: 8. The CDR3 DNA is TGTGCCAGTAGTATAGTTGCGGGAGGCCAAGGAGAGACCCAGTACTTC. This sequence encodes CASSIVAGGQGETQYF.

The chain employs TRBV19 and TRBJ2-1, with TRBD1 matching 10 bases. The CDR3 loop spans 15 amino acids. Unmatched junction bases numbered 7, after V lost 5 bases and J lost 6 bases. CDR1 and CDR2 from the germline V gene are LNHDA and SQIVND (reference sequence). CDR3 bases: TGTGCCAGTAGTCCCACTTGGACAGGGGGCAATGAGCAGTTCTTC. Amino acids: CASSPTWTGGNEQFF.

The rearrangement links TRBV19 to TRBJ1-2; maybe TRBD1 (6 bases). V lost 5 bases to trimming and J lost 8 bases, with 15 bases between them. The CDR3 sequence is 13 residues long. CDR1 is LNHDA, CDR2 SQIVND, per germline (reference sequence). CDR3 loop: CASSYNRVRGYTF. CDR3 in DNA: TGTGCCAGTAGTTACAACAGGGTACGGGGCTACACCTTC.

The chain couples TRBV6-2 or TRBV6-3 to TRBJ2-7; 9 positions match TRBD2. Germline CDR1 MNHEY, CDR2 SVGEGT. The CDR3 covers 13 residues. V lost 6 bases, J lost 4 bases, and 4 bases stayed unmatched. The CDR3 sequence: CASSGSGRYEQYV. CDR3 nucleotides: TGTGCCAGCAGCGGCAGCGGGAGGTACGAGCAGTACGTC.

The chain recombines TRBV7-8 with TRBJ1-2; D remains unclear. CDR1 and CDR2 from the germline V gene are SGHVS and FQNEAQ. The CDR3 extends over 18 amino acids. Trimming pared 0 bases from V and 4 bases from J, leaving 21 bases between. The chain's CDR3 is CASSLAGGGGGNFYGYTF. The CDR3, as DNA: TGTGCCAGCAGCTTAGCTGGCGGAGGAGGAGGAAACTTCTATGGCTACACCTTC.

This clone has more than one count but fewer than ten. The chain carries TRBV28 and TRBJ1-4; TRBD1 matches 12 bases. J gave up 7 bases and V 6 bases, and 12 bases lay outside the gene matches. Germline values: CDR1 MDHEN, CDR2 SYDVKM. The CDR3 length is 17 residues. The DNA of the CDR3 is TGTGCCAGCAGCCCTACCGGGACAGGGGGCTATAGTGAAAAACTGTTTTTT. Its protein is CASSPTGTGGYSEKLFF.

This chain uses TRBV18 with TRBJ2-2, with 7 positions matching TRBD1. Per germline, CDR1 KGHSH and CDR2 LQKENI. V shed 4 bases, J shed 6 bases, and the junction held 2 bases outside the gene matches. The CDR3 has 13 amino acids. This CDR3 is CASSLDRSGELFF. CDR3 nucleotide sequence: TGTGCCAGCTCACTGGACAGGTCCGGGGAGCTGTTTTTT.

This rearrangement joins TRBV19 to TRBJ2-3; D gene uncertain. The germline V gene encodes CDR1 LNHDA and CDR2 SQIVND (reference sequence). CDR3 length equals 13 residues. Trimming pared 2 bases from V and 5 bases from J, leaving 8 bases between. CDR3 nucleotides: TGTGCCAGTAGTATACTTCCGGGAGATACGCAGTATTTT. Encoded protein: CASSILPGDTQYF.

The V call is TRBV30, the J call TRBJ1-1; 7 nucleotides match TRBD1. The CDR3 runs to 13 residues. Germline V gene sequence: CDR1 GTSNPN, CDR2 SVGIG (reference sequence). J was trimmed by 3 bases and V by 3 bases; bases with no gene match: 4. CDR3 nucleotides: TGTGCCTGGAGAGACAGGGCCGACACTGAAGCTTTCTTT. Translating it yields CAWRDRADTEAFF.

The J gene is TRBJ2-3, the V gene TRBV19, with 10 bases fitting TRBD2. V shed 5 bases, J shed 2 bases, and the junction held 4 bases outside the gene matches. CDR3 length: 15 amino acids. Germline assignment: CDR1 LNHDA and CDR2 SQIVND (reference sequence). CDR3 residues: CASSLLAGVTDTQYF. The CDR3 coding sequence is TGTGCCAGTAGTCTCCTAGCGGGAGTCACAGATACGCAGTATTTT.

The V gene is TRBV30, the J gene TRBJ1-2; 8 positions match TRBD1. The J segment lost 3 bases and the V segment lost 2 bases, leaving 14 bases of the junction unmatched. CDR3 size: 17 residues. In germline, CDR1 is GTSNPN, CDR2 SVGIG (reference sequence). The CDR3 is CAWSSPYNRGNYYGYTF. The DNA of the CDR3 is TGTGCCTGGAGTAGCCCGTATAACAGGGGGAACTACTATGGCTACACCTTC.

The chain links TRBV19 to TRBJ2-7; 10 bases agree with TRBD1. The CDR3 is made up of 15 amino acids. V dropped 5 bases and J dropped 5; count of bases not matched to a gene: 9. Germline loops: CDR1 LNHDA, CDR2 SQIVND (reference sequence). The CDR3 spells CASSSSGQGKNEQYF. The DNA for the CDR3 is TGTGCCAGTAGTTCCTCGGGACAGGGGAAGAACGAGCAGTACTTC.